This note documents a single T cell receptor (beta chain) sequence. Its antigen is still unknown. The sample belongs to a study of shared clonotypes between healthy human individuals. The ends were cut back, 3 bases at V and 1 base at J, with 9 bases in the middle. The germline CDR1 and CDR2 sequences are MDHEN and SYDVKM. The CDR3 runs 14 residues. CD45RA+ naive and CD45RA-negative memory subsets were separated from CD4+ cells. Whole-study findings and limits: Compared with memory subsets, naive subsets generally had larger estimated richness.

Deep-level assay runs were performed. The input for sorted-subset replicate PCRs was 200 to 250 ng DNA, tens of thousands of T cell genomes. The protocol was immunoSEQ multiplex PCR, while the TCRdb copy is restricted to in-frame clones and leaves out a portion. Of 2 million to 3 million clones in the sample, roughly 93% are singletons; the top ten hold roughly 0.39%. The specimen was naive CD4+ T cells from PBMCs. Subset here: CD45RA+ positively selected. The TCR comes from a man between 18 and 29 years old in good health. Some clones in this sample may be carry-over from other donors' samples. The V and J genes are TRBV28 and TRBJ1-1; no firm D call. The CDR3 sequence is CASSFEQKNTEAFF. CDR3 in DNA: TGTGCCAGCAGTTTCGAACAGAAGAACACTGAAGCTTTCTTT. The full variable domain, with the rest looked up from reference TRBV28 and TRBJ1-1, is DVKVTQSSRYLVKRTGEKVFLECVQDMDHENMFWYRQDPGLGLRLIYFSYDVKMKEKGDIPEGYSVSREKKERFSLILESASTNQTSMYLCASSFEQKNTEAFFGQGTRLTVV.